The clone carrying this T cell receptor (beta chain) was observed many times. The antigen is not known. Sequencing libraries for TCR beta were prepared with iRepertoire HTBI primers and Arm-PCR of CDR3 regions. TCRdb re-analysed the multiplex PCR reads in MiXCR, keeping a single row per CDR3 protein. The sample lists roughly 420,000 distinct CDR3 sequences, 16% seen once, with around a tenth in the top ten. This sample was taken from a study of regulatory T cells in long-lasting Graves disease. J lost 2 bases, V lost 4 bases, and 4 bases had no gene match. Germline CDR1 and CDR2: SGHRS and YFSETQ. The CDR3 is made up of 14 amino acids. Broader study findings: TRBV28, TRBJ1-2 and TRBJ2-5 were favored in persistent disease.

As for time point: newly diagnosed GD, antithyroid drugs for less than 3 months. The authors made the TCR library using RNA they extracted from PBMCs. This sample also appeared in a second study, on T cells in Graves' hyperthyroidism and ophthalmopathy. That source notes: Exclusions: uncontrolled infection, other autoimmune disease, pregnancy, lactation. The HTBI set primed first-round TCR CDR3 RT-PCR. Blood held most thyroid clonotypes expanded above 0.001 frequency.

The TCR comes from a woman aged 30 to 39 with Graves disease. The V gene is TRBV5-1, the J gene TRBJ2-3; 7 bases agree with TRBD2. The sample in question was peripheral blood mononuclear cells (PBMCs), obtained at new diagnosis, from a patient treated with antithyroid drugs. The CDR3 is CASSPSGFTDTQYF. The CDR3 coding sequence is TGCGCCAGCAGCCCTAGCGGATTCACAGATACGCAGTATTTT.